This TCR beta chain was captured by sequencing in a study of control samples from healthy donors and cancer patients. The germline V and J ends were trimmed by 1 base and 5 bases, with 11 bases remaining between them. This CDR3 spans 15 amino acids. The germline V gene encodes CDR1 SNHLY and CDR2 FYNNEI. Here immunoSEQ multiplex PCR was the method, and the copy in TCRdb shows in-frame clones only, minus some. The sample yields 130,000 or so clones, roughly 90% seen once. The chain joins TRBV2 to TRBJ2-2; D may be TRBD1 (5 bases). The sequence came from a man aged 50 or older in good health. The sequenced material came from blood. The CDR3 nucleotides are TGTGCCAGCAGTGAAGAGGCAGGGTGGACCGGGGAGCTGTTTTTT. It encodes CASSEEAGWTGELFF.